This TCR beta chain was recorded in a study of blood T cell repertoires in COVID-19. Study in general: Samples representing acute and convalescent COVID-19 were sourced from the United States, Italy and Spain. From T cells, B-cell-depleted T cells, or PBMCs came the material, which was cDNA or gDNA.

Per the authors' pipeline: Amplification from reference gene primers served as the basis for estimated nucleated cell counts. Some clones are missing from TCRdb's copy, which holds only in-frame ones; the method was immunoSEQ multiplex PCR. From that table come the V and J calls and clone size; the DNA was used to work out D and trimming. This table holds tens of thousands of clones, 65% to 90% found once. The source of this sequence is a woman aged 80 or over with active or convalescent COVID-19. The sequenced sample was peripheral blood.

The CDR3 nucleotides are TGTGCCAGCAGCCCAGGACTAGCGGGGGGTCAAGAGACCCAGTACTTC. Translation gives CASSPGLAGGQETQYF. The chain links TRBV9 to TRBJ2-5; 14 bases agree with TRBD2. CDR1 and CDR2 (germline): SGDLS, YYNGEE. V shed 4 bases and J 2 bases; nucleotides not matched to a gene: 4. CDR3 length equals 16 residues.